This T cell receptor (beta chain) derives from a study of identifying expanded T cells in peripheral blood. This CDR3 is 13 amino acids long. CDR1 and CDR2 from the germline V gene are MNHEY and SMNVEV (reference sequence). Trimming took 10 bases from V and 4 from J, leaving 14 bases between them. A remark on this clone: Its antigen is unidentified.

TCRdb keeps only in-frame clones here, not all; method: immunoSEQ multiplex PCR. The sample carries about 82,000 clones, over 85% recorded once. During the collection period, no donor immune events like infections were recorded. Study findings and constraints: Approximately 2-week clone count variance significantly increased as total template count grew. Differentially abundant clones: about 1.1 between replicates, around 17 at two to three weeks, less than 25 at four.

The rearrangement links TRBV27 to TRBJ1-3, with D hard to call. The sample taken for sequencing was blood. The receptor was derived from a person between 18 and 75 years old in good health. The CDR3 sequence: CATKQQAGNTIYF. The CDR3 DNA reads TGTGCCACCAAACAGCAGGCAGGAAACACCATATATTTT.